This TCR beta chain was recorded in a study of monozygotic twins with inflammatory bowel disease (dated by TCRdb to between 2018 and 2020). About the full investigation: In total, around 28 monozygotic twin pairs made up the full study: 19 Danish pairs, all IBD-discordant, plus nine German pairs, of which four were IBD-concordant and five were IBD-discordant. The search for disease-associated traits relied mainly on comparing IBD patients with their genetically identical healthy co-twins within discordant pairs. Each individual had, on average, about 151 000 unique TCRalpha sequences and 181 000 unique TCRbeta sequences available for analysis. General findings and caveats noted by the study authors: IBD patients had lower TCRbeta repertoire diversity, measured by the inverse Simpson index, than their healthy co-twins. Repertoire similarity did not differ between concordant and discordant twins, which could be due to limited statistical power. The results gave no support for a single strong signal or clonotype linked to IBD. IBD patients shared fewer clonotypes with other individuals than healthy twins did, most markedly in patients showing signs of disease activity. Because patients were on differing immunosuppressive treatments, the repertoires may have picked up extra background noise and inter-individual variability. Different T cell subtypes could not be distinguished in the analysis.

Library preparation was by 5' RACE. For each TCR library, around 3,500 ng of total RNA was used. For each sample, cDNA synthesis was carried out in eight separate reactions using SMARTScribe reverse transcriptase. During cDNA synthesis, unique molecular identifiers containing a 6-nucleotide sample barcode were introduced by template switching. TCRalpha and TCRbeta cDNA was amplified by two nested PCRs of around 16 and 10 cycles, with bead purification after each PCR. Before amplification, the cDNA was treated with uracil DNA-glycosylase and purified using the QIAquick PCR purification kit. The second PCR added Illumina TruSeq-compatible adapters along with sample-specific barcodes. Library quality and concentration were checked on TapeStation and Qubit, and libraries were pooled at approximately 4.7 ng each. The pooled libraries were sequenced with 2 x 100 bp reads and custom sequencing primers on an Illumina HiSeq2500 single-index Rapid Run. In the authors' own workflow: MiGEC version 1.2.6 was used for UMI-based consensus assembly, which corrected PCR and sequencing errors. MiXCR version 2.1.1 handled V(D)J alignment, clonotype assembly and CDR3 extraction. Gene usage, clonotype sharing and MAIT/NKT TCR abundance were normalised by analysing the top 1000, 10 000 and 20 000 clonotypes per sample. Diversity was computed as the inverse Simpson index with the vegan R package after downsampling to 27 000 UMIs. Statistical testing used paired Mann-Whitney U tests on the discordant twin pairs and applied Benjamini-Hochberg correction for multiple testing. Based on TCRdb reprocessing of the reads, there is one entry per CDR3 protein sequence, and DNA is missing. In this record, the V and J calls reflect TCRdb's handling and not the investigators' own analysis. The table held for this sample gives 200,000 to 250,000 distinct CDR3 sequences. Roughly 7.7% of the sample comes from the top ten.

The CDR3 runs 15 amino acids, cysteine and phenylalanine included. There is no recorded DNA. The germline V gene (reference sequence) supplies CDR1 SEHNR and CDR2 FQNEAQ. Note on this clonotype: Its recognized antigen is unknown.

From each donor, an approximately 2.6 ml peripheral blood sample was collected into PAXgene tubes and kept at -80 degrees C. Without T cell sorting, total RNA was isolated from whole blood using the PAXgene blood miRNA kit on an automated QIAcube. Peripheral blood from monozygotic twin pairs who were concordant or discordant for inflammatory bowel disease underwent deep TCRalpha and TCRbeta repertoire profiling using unique molecular barcoding. Smoking habits were recorded for all twin pairs, and individuals were classified as current, former or never smokers. The sequence is built from TRBV7-9 and TRBJ1-5; TCRdb's D gene call, TRBD1, goes unchecked for lack of DNA. Sequenced: blood. This TCR derives from a human donor with ulcerative colitis or Crohn's disease, or a healthy co-twin of an affected twin (not recorded which). The CDR3: CASSSTGGGNQPQHF. Full variable domain (CDR3 extended with the reference TRBV7-9 and TRBJ1-5 proteins): DTGVSQNPRHKITKRGQNVTFRCDPISEHNRLYWYRQTLGQGPEFLTYFQNEAQLEKSRLLSDRFSAERPKGSFSTLEIQRTEQGDSAMYLCASSSTGGGNQPQHFGDGTRLSIL.